A selection of T cell receptor beta chains follows, all from one sample in a study of T cell responses to AZD1222 COVID-19 vaccine. Clones were read by immunoSEQ multiplex PCR, and TCRdb kept only the in-frame ones, dropping some. Among approximately 80,000 clones listed, around 85% were seen once. Sequencing was performed on peripheral blood, taken 28 days after the second AZD1222 dose. These receptors originate from an adult who received the AZD1222 COVID-19 vaccine. Each CDR3 is given with its conserved first and last residue. D genes are given only for firm matches. Clone size is not always given. Where it is, it says once, few, many or a class for expanded clones.

cdr3_length: 15; v_call: TRBV4-3; j_call: TRBJ1-2; clone_size: .; d_call: .; cdr3_aa: CASSQDMTGQYGYTF; cdr3_nt: TGCGCCAGCAGCCAAGATATGACAGGACAGTATGGCTACACCTTC
cdr3_length: 16; v_call: TRBV15; j_call: TRBJ1-1; clone_size: .; d_call: .; cdr3_aa: CATSRVQGVRNTEAFF; cdr3_nt: TGTGCCACCAGCAGAGTCCAGGGTGTCAGGAACACTGAAGCTTTCTTT
cdr3_length: 14; v_call: TRBV30; j_call: TRBJ2-4; clone_size: .; d_call: .; cdr3_aa: CAWRPRVAKNIQYF; cdr3_nt: TGTGCCTGGAGGCCACGGGTAGCCAAAAACATTCAGTACTTC
cdr3_length: 17; v_call: TRBV6-2/TRBV6-3; j_call: TRBJ1-4; clone_size: .; d_call: .; cdr3_aa: CASSVSGAQSFGEKLFF; cdr3_nt: TGTGCCAGCAGTGTGAGCGGGGCTCAATCATTCGGCGAAAAACTGTTTTTT
cdr3_length: 16; v_call: TRBV3-1/TRBV3-2; j_call: TRBJ1-1; clone_size: .; d_call: .; cdr3_aa: CASSQERQALNTEAFF; cdr3_nt: TGTGCCAGCAGCCAGGAACGACAGGCGTTGAACACTGAAGCTTTCTTT
cdr3_length: 15; v_call: TRBV2; j_call: TRBJ2-1; clone_size: .; d_call: .; cdr3_aa: CASSGTQTFVDEQFF; cdr3_nt: TGTGCCAGCAGTGGGACTCAGACATTTGTCGATGAGCAGTTCTTC
cdr3_length: 16; v_call: TRBV4-2; j_call: TRBJ2-1; clone_size: .; d_call: .; cdr3_aa: CASSQHRDRTGNEQFF; cdr3_nt: TGTGCCAGCAGCCAACACAGGGATAGGACCGGCAATGAGCAGTTCTTC
cdr3_length: 15; v_call: TRBV3-1/TRBV3-2; j_call: TRBJ2-6; clone_size: .; d_call: .; cdr3_aa: CASSQQHSGANVLTF; cdr3_nt: TGTGCCAGCAGCCAACAGCACTCTGGGGCCAACGTCCTGACTTTC
cdr3_length: 14; v_call: TRBV7-2; j_call: TRBJ2-2; clone_size: .; d_call: TRBD2; cdr3_aa: CASSPLRLAGELFF; cdr3_nt: TGTGCCAGCAGCCCCCTCCGACTAGCTGGGGAGCTGTTTTTT
cdr3_length: 14; v_call: TRBV11-2; j_call: TRBJ1-1; clone_size: once; d_call: TRBD1; cdr3_aa: CASNGDRGNTEAFF; cdr3_nt: TGTGCCAGCAACGGGGACAGGGGGAACACTGAAGCTTTCTTT
cdr3_length: 16; v_call: TRBV7-8; j_call: TRBJ1-4; clone_size: .; d_call: TRBD1; cdr3_aa: CASSLRDSLENEKLFF; cdr3_nt: TGTGCCAGCAGCCTAAGGGACAGTCTTGAAAATGAAAAACTGTTTTTT
cdr3_length: 13; v_call: TRBV7-8; j_call: TRBJ1-2; clone_size: few; d_call: .; cdr3_aa: CASSRMTYHGYTF; cdr3_nt: TGTGCCAGCAGCCGAATGACTTACCATGGCTACACCTTC
cdr3_length: 16; v_call: TRBV11-3; j_call: TRBJ2-3; clone_size: .; d_call: .; cdr3_aa: CASSFGLAASTDTQYF; cdr3_nt: TGTGCCAGCAGCTTCGGGTTAGCAGCTAGCACAGATACGCAGTATTTT
cdr3_length: 14; v_call: TRBV3-1/TRBV3-2; j_call: TRBJ2-7; clone_size: .; d_call: TRBD1; cdr3_aa: CASSSGTGNGEQYF; cdr3_nt: TGTGCCAGCAGCTCCGGGACAGGGAACGGCGAGCAGTACTTC
cdr3_length: 16; v_call: TRBV2; j_call: TRBJ1-4; clone_size: .; d_call: .; cdr3_aa: CASSLEGRQLMKNCFF; cdr3_nt: .
cdr3_length: 18; v_call: TRBV5-5; j_call: TRBJ2-5; clone_size: .; d_call: TRBD1; cdr3_aa: CASSLFFEDRGGLETQYF; cdr3_nt: TGTGCCAGCAGCTTGTTTTTTGAGGACAGGGGAGGGTTAGAGACCCAGTACTTC
cdr3_length: 17; v_call: TRBV10-1; j_call: TRBJ2-1; clone_size: .; d_call: TRBD2; cdr3_aa: CASSESGGTTTYNEQFF; cdr3_nt: TGCGCCAGCAGTGAGTCGGGGGGGACTACAACCTACAATGAGCAGTTCTTC
cdr3_length: 11; v_call: TRBV28; j_call: TRBJ1-2; clone_size: .; d_call: .; cdr3_aa: CASSGPRGYTF; cdr3_nt: TGTGCCAGTTCAGGGCCGCGGGGCTACACCTTC
cdr3_length: 14; v_call: TRBV7-9; j_call: TRBJ2-7; clone_size: .; d_call: TRBD1; cdr3_aa: CASSQDRGLYEQYF; cdr3_nt: TGTGCCAGCAGCCAGGACAGGGGGCTTTACGAGCAGTACTTC
cdr3_length: 14; v_call: TRBV6-5; j_call: TRBJ1-2; clone_size: .; d_call: .; cdr3_aa: CASSYVNGLYGYTF; cdr3_nt: TGTGCCAGCAGTTACGTTAACGGGCTCTATGGCTACACCTTC
cdr3_length: 14; v_call: TRBV4-1; j_call: TRBJ2-7; clone_size: .; d_call: TRBD1; cdr3_aa: CASSPGTGSREQYF; cdr3_nt: TGCGCCAGCAGCCCCGGGACAGGGTCTCGTGAGCAGTACTTC
cdr3_length: 20; v_call: TRBV9; j_call: TRBJ2-1; clone_size: once; d_call: TRBD2; cdr3_aa: CASSIHPGLAGGSSYNEQFF; cdr3_nt: TGTGCCAGCAGCATCCACCCGGGACTAGCGGGAGGTAGCTCCTACAATGAGCAGTTCTTC
cdr3_length: 15; v_call: TRBV18; j_call: TRBJ2-7; clone_size: .; d_call: .; cdr3_aa: CASSPASLIGGEQYF; cdr3_nt: TGTGCCAGCTCACCTGCTAGCTTGATTGGCGGCGAGCAGTACTTC
cdr3_length: 13; v_call: TRBV27; j_call: TRBJ1-6; clone_size: .; d_call: .; cdr3_aa: CASKTRADSPLHF; cdr3_nt: TGTGCCAGCAAGACACGGGCAGATTCACCCCTCCACTTT
cdr3_length: 13; v_call: TRBV7-2; j_call: TRBJ1-1; clone_size: .; d_call: .; cdr3_aa: CASSREMNTEAFF; cdr3_nt: TGTGCCAGCAGCCGGGAAATGAACACTGAAGCTTTCTTT
cdr3_length: 13; v_call: TRBV29-1; j_call: TRBJ1-2; clone_size: .; d_call: .; cdr3_aa: CSVDSGSNYGYTF; cdr3_nt: TGCAGCGTTGATAGCGGGTCTAACTATGGCTACACCTTC
cdr3_length: 14; v_call: TRBV5-6; j_call: TRBJ2-2; clone_size: few; d_call: .; cdr3_aa: CASSYGTGTGELFF; cdr3_nt: TGTGCCAGCAGCTACGGGACGGGAACCGGGGAGCTGTTTTTT
cdr3_length: 15; v_call: TRBV18; j_call: TRBJ2-1; clone_size: .; d_call: TRBD1; cdr3_aa: CASSLLQGAYNEQFF; cdr3_nt: TGTGCCAGCTCACTTCTACAGGGGGCCTACAATGAGCAGTTCTTC
cdr3_length: 13; v_call: TRBV19; j_call: TRBJ1-6; clone_size: few; d_call: .; cdr3_aa: CASSDRNNSPLHF; cdr3_nt: TGTGCCAGTAGCGACAGGAATAATTCACCCCTCCACTTT
cdr3_length: 14; v_call: TRBV19; j_call: TRBJ1-1; clone_size: .; d_call: .; cdr3_aa: CASSKLEGNTEAFF; cdr3_nt: TGTGCCAGTAGTAAGCTGGAGGGGAACACTGAAGCTTTCTTT
cdr3_length: 15; v_call: TRBV7-2; j_call: TRBJ2-1; clone_size: .; d_call: .; cdr3_aa: CASSLLFGSYNEQFF; cdr3_nt: TGTGCCAGCAGCCTTCTCTTCGGATCCTACAATGAGCAGTTCTTC
cdr3_length: 16; v_call: TRBV5-1; j_call: TRBJ2-5; clone_size: .; d_call: .; cdr3_aa: CASSLAGGGLQETQYF; cdr3_nt: TGCGCCAGCAGCTTGGCGGGTGGGGGCCTCCAAGAGACCCAGTACTTC
cdr3_length: 16; v_call: TRBV19; j_call: TRBJ2-7; clone_size: .; d_call: .; cdr3_aa: CASSPDWPRSSYEQYF; cdr3_nt: TGTGCCAGTAGTCCCGACTGGCCGAGGAGCTCCTACGAGCAGTACTTC
cdr3_length: 13; v_call: TRBV18; j_call: TRBJ1-1; clone_size: .; d_call: .; cdr3_aa: CASSPTLNTEAFF; cdr3_nt: TGTGCCAGCTCACCCACACTCAACACTGAAGCTTTCTTT
cdr3_length: 14; v_call: TRBV4-3; j_call: TRBJ1-1; clone_size: .; d_call: .; cdr3_aa: CASSRDQGNTEAFF; cdr3_nt: TGCGCCAGCAGCCGAGATCAGGGGAACACTGAAGCTTTCTTT
cdr3_length: 13; v_call: TRBV12-3/TRBV12-4; j_call: TRBJ1-5; clone_size: .; d_call: .; cdr3_aa: CASSWTGNQPQHF; cdr3_nt: TGTGCCAGCAGTTGGACAGGCAATCAGCCCCAGCATTTT
cdr3_length: 17; v_call: TRBV4-2; j_call: TRBJ1-3; clone_size: .; d_call: .; cdr3_aa: CASSQDLTGRPGNTIYF; cdr3_nt: TGTGCCAGCAGCCAAGACCTAACGGGGCGTCCTGGAAACACCATATATTTT
cdr3_length: 13; v_call: TRBV4-2; j_call: TRBJ2-7; clone_size: .; d_call: TRBD1; cdr3_aa: CASSQTGSYEQYF; cdr3_nt: TGTGCCAGCAGCCAGACAGGGTCCTACGAGCAGTACTTC
cdr3_length: 18; v_call: TRBV7-8; j_call: TRBJ2-7; clone_size: .; d_call: TRBD2; cdr3_aa: CASSQYASGRADYYEQYF; cdr3_nt: TGTGCCAGCAGCCAATACGCTAGCGGGAGGGCCGATTACTACGAGCAGTACTTC
cdr3_length: 16; v_call: TRBV11-3; j_call: TRBJ1-3; clone_size: .; d_call: .; cdr3_aa: CASSPFRVTDGNTIYF; cdr3_nt: TGTGCCAGCAGCCCGTTCCGGGTTACGGACGGAAACACCATATATTTT
cdr3_length: 12; v_call: TRBV15; j_call: TRBJ1-2; clone_size: .; d_call: .; cdr3_aa: CATSKGSYGYTF; cdr3_nt: TGTGCCACCAGCAAGGGCAGCTATGGCTACACCTTC
cdr3_length: 14; v_call: TRBV19; j_call: TRBJ2-5; clone_size: .; d_call: .; cdr3_aa: CASSSHEGLGTQYF; cdr3_nt: TGTGCCAGTAGTAGCCACGAGGGCCTAGGTACCCAGTACTTC
cdr3_length: 12; v_call: TRBV2; j_call: TRBJ2-3; clone_size: few; d_call: .; cdr3_aa: CASSRERDTQYF; cdr3_nt: TGTGCCAGCAGCAGGGAGCGGGATACGCAGTATTTT
cdr3_length: 16; v_call: TRBV6-2/TRBV6-3; j_call: TRBJ2-1; clone_size: .; d_call: TRBD2; cdr3_aa: CASSIPRLAGGNEQFF; cdr3_nt: TGTGCCAGCAGTATTCCCCGACTAGCGGGAGGGAATGAGCAGTTCTTC
cdr3_length: 16; v_call: TRBV5-1; j_call: TRBJ2-7; clone_size: .; d_call: TRBD2; cdr3_aa: CASSLVPAGGPYEQYF; cdr3_nt: TGCGCCAGCAGCTTAGTACCAGCGGGAGGACCCTACGAGCAGTACTTC
cdr3_length: 15; v_call: TRBV5-1; j_call: TRBJ2-7; clone_size: .; d_call: .; cdr3_aa: CASSLEGLTTYEQYF; cdr3_nt: TGCGCCAGCAGCTTGGAAGGGCTGACGACCTACGAGCAGTACTTC
cdr3_length: 12; v_call: TRBV6-5; j_call: TRBJ1-1; clone_size: few; d_call: TRBD1; cdr3_aa: CASSRDRGIAFF; cdr3_nt: TGTGCCAGCAGCCGGGACAGGGGGATAGCTTTCTTT
cdr3_length: 13; v_call: TRBV30; j_call: TRBJ2-4; clone_size: .; d_call: .; cdr3_aa: CAYAGLAKNIQYF; cdr3_nt: TGTGCCTACGCGGGTCTAGCCAAAAACATTCAGTACTTC
cdr3_length: 14; v_call: TRBV10-2; j_call: TRBJ1-2; clone_size: .; d_call: .; cdr3_aa: CASSAQRGPYGYTF; cdr3_nt: TGCGCCAGCAGTGCACAGCGCGGCCCCTATGGCTACACCTTC
cdr3_length: 15; v_call: TRBV18; j_call: TRBJ2-1; clone_size: .; d_call: TRBD2; cdr3_aa: CASSIAGSSYNEQFF; cdr3_nt: TGTGCCAGCTCAATAGCGGGAAGCTCCTACAATGAGCAGTTCTTC
cdr3_length: 13; v_call: TRBV19; j_call: TRBJ1-3; clone_size: .; d_call: .; cdr3_aa: CASSINGGNTIYF; cdr3_nt: TGTGCCAGTAGTATAAACGGCGGAAACACCATATATTTT
cdr3_length: 15; v_call: TRBV4-1; j_call: TRBJ2-2; clone_size: .; d_call: .; cdr3_aa: CASSQDLAGTGELFF; cdr3_nt: TGCGCCAGCAGCCAAGATTTGGCGGGGACCGGGGAGCTGTTTTTT